One sample yielded the 9 T cell receptor beta chains listed below, sequenced in a study of spatial heterogeneity in lung cancer. Time point defined: sample taken at primary tumor resection. No cell sorting; template was whole RNA from tumor, lung tissue or PBMC. MiXCR was run by TCRdb on the 5' RACE reads, yielding one entry per CDR3 protein. The top ten clones hold over 6.5% of a sample with 11,000 or so distinct CDR3 sequences, around 4% of them seen once. Sequences were derived from normal lung tissue next to the tumor, sampled at surgery. The receptors come from a male donor with early-stage non-small cell lung cancer.

This clonotype was counted many times. For a library built for alpha chains, this beta chain is a stray read; little rests on its size. The V and J genes are TRBV6-5 and TRBJ2-5; 14 bases are a match to TRBD2. J gave up 2 bases and V 4 bases, and 3 bases lay outside the gene matches. From germline, CDR1 is MNHEY and CDR2 SVGAGI. There are 16 residues in the CDR3. CDR3: CASSFGLAGGQETQYF. As DNA, the CDR3 is TGTGCCAGCAGTTTTGGACTAGCGGGGGGACAAGAGACCCAGTACTTC.

By frequency in the sample, this clonotype is medium-sized. The size of this beta chain means little, since it is a stray read in a library made for alpha chains. J is TRBJ2-1 and V is TRBV6-2 or TRBV6-3, with unresolved D. The CDR3 is 12 amino acids. Germline V gene sequence: CDR1 MNHEY, CDR2 SVGEGT. The V end lost 2 bases, the J end lost 8 bases, and 7 bases lay between the germline ends. The CDR3 sequence is CASSYGVYEQFF. For the CDR3, the DNA is TGTGCCAGCAGTTACGGTGTTTATGAGCAGTTCTTC.

This clonotype was found many times. With the library built for alpha chains, this beta chain is off target and its frequency is not meaningful. The chain links TRBV9 to TRBJ1-1; D uncertain. This CDR3 is built from 13 residues. V lost 2 bases, J lost 1 base, and 6 bases lay in between. The germline gives CDR1 SGDLS, CDR2 YYNGEE. The CDR3 DNA follows: TGTGCCAGCAGCGTTTGGGGGAACACTGAAGCTTTCTTT. Translation: CASSVWGNTEAFF.

This clonotype was counted ten times or more. This beta chain came through as a stray read in a library set up for alpha chains, and its size says little. The rearrangement links TRBV18 to TRBJ2-3, with TRBD1 matching 8 bases. V was clipped by 2 bases and J by 0 bases; unmatched bases: 10. Germline lookup yields CDR1 KGHSH and CDR2 LQKENI. The CDR3 sequence is 18 residues long. The CDR3 DNA is TGTGCCAGCTCACCAGAGGCAGGGGGCGAAAGGAGCACAGATACGCAGTATTTT. Protein sequence: CASSPEAGGERSTDTQYF.

With respect to this clonotype: This beta chain is a stray read from a library made for alpha chains; its abundance is not meaningful. The gene calls are TRBV5-1 and TRBJ1-3; the D is unclear. The germline gives CDR1 SGHRS, CDR2 YFSETQ. V dropped 7 bases and J dropped 4 bases, with 6 bases sitting between them. This CDR3 is 11 amino acids long. CDR3 protein: CASWYGNTIYF. The CDR3 DNA follows: TGCGCCAGCTGGTACGGAAACACCATATATTTT.

This clonotype was detected many times. This beta chain appears as a stray read in a library generated for alpha chains; its size is not informative. The chain has TRBV9 and TRBJ2-3; 12 bases agree with TRBD1. Germline V gives CDR1 SGDLS, CDR2 YYNGEE. CDR3 length: 15 amino acids. V trimming: 2 bases; J trimming: 8 bases; junction bases outside the gene matches: 6. DNA for the CDR3: TGTGCCAGCAGCGTGGGACAGGGGGCGTTGGTTACGCAGTATTTT. Residues: CASSVGQGALVTQYF. Together with reference TRBV9 and TRBJ2-3, the CDR3 gives the full variable domain: DSGVTQTPKHLITATGQRVTLRCSPRSGDLSVYWYQQSLDQGLQFLIQYYNGEERAKGNILERFSAQQFPDLHSELNLSSLELGDSALYFCASSVGQGALVTQYFGPGTRLTVL.

This clonotype was detected many times. As an off-target read in a library built for alpha chains, this beta chain has a frequency of little significance. The V gene is TRBV7-9, the J gene TRBJ2-7; TRBD2 matches at 7 bases. The CDR3 runs to 14 residues. V lost 3 bases, J lost 0 bases, and 2 bases stayed unmatched. Germline CDR1 and CDR2: SEHNR and FQNEAQ (reference sequence). The CDR3 nucleotides read TGTGCCAGCAGCTTTAGGACTAGCTCCTACGAGCAGTACTTC. Encoded protein: CASSFRTSSYEQYF.

This clonotype was observed many times. The library was designed around alpha chains, so this beta chain is a stray read whose abundance carries little weight. The V call is TRBV5-4, the J call TRBJ2-3, with 8 bases identical to TRBD1. V shed 0 bases and J 2 bases; nucleotides not matched to a gene: 2. This CDR3 region has 15 residues. Germline assignment: CDR1 SGHNT and CDR2 YYREEE (reference sequence). The CDR3 sequence is CASSLADRATDTQYF. In DNA form, the CDR3 reads TGTGCCAGCAGCTTGGCGGACAGGGCCACAGATACGCAGTATTTT.

This clonotype qualifies as medium-sized. This beta chain appears as a stray read in a library generated for alpha chains; its size is not informative. The gene calls are TRBV12-3 or TRBV12-4 and TRBJ2-3; 9 nucleotides match TRBD1. This CDR3 spans 15 amino acids. V was pared by 5 bases and J by 4 bases, with 7 bases of the junction left unmatched. The CDR3 sequence: CASSPWTGAADTQYF. The CDR3 bases are TGTGCCAGCAGTCCCTGGACAGGGGCGGCAGATACGCAGTATTTT.